Sequencing of this T cell receptor (beta chain) was carried out in a study of graft-versus-host responses after intestinal transplantation. General study findings and limits: An association linked early post-transplant HvG declines with peak circulating GvH clone levels. GvH clones were identified in recipient marrow, with some first appearing in ileum or blood.

Generated by immunoSEQ multiplex PCR, the TCRdb table keeps only in-frame clones and is missing some. There are under 30,000 clones in the sample; approximately 96% occur only once, and 0.82% lies in the top ten. Concerning this clone itself: The antigen is not known.

This CDR3 has 11 amino acids. Trimming removed 4 bases from V and 6 bases from J, with 7 bases in between. Germline loops: CDR1 SNHLY, CDR2 FYNNEI. The sample in question was PBMCs, obtained around 30 days after intestinal transplant. This rearrangement joins TRBV2 to TRBJ2-7, with D unclear. This TCR derives from a human patient who received an intestinal transplant, so some T cells may come from the graft donor. The DNA of the CDR3 is TGTGCCAGCAGTGTTTACTCCGAGCAGTACTTC. As protein: CASSVYSEQYF. Variable domain in full (rest from reference TRBV2 and TRBJ2-7): EPEVTQTPSHQVTQMGQEVILRCVPISNHLYFYWYRQILGQKVEFLVSFYNNEISEKSEIFDDQFSVERPDGSNFTLKIRSTKLEDSAMYFCASSVYSEQYFGPGTRLTVT.